What follows is one T cell receptor (beta chain) and its context. TCRdb's table, derived via immunoSEQ multiplex PCR, lists solely in-frame clones and lacks some. Here the sample spans 40,000 or so clones, roughly 90% being singletons. The CDR3 sequence is 15 residues long. The germline gives CDR1 MDHEN, CDR2 SYDVKM. The V end lost 5 bases, the J end lost 3 bases, and 14 bases lay between the germline ends. The record originates from a study of T cell changes during pregnancy in multiple sclerosis. This clonotype originated in a female donor with multiple sclerosis, enrolled in a pregnancy study. Sample: CD8+ T cells from peripheral blood mononuclear cells, taken in the third trimester of pregnancy. This chain joins TRBV28 and TRBJ1-5; TRBD1 is a possible D gene (5 bases). CDR3 bases: TGTGCCAGCAGTCAGTTCAGGGATTCCAATCAGCCCCAGCATTTT. Translation gives CASSQFRDSNQPQHF.